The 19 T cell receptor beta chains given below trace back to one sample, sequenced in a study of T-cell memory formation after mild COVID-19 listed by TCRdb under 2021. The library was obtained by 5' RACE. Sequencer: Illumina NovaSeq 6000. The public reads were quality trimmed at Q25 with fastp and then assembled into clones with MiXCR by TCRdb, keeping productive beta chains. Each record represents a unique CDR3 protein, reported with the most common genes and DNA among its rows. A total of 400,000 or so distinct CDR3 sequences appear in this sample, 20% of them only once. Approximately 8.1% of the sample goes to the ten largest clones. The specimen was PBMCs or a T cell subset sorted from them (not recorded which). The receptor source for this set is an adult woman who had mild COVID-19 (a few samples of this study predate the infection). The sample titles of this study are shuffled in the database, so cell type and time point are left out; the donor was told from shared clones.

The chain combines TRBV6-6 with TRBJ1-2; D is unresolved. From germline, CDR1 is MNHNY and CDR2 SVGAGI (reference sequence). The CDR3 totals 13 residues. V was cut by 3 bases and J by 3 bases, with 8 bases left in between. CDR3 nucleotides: TGTGCCAGCAGTTATAACCTGTACTATGGCTACACCTTC. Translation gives CASSYNLYYGYTF.

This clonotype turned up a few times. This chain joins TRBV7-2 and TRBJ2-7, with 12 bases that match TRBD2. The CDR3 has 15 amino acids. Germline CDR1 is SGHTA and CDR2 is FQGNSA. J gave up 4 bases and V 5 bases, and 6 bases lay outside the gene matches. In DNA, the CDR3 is TGTGCCAGCAGCCCCCAGGGACTAGCGGGTTACGAGCAGTACTTC. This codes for CASSPQGLAGYEQYF.

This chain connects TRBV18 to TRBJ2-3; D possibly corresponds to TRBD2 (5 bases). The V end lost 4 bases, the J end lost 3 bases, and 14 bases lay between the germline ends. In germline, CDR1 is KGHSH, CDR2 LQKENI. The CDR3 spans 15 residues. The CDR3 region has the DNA TGTGCCAGCTCACTCCGCGAGGGAAAGACAGATACGCAGTATTTT. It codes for CASSLREGKTDTQYF.

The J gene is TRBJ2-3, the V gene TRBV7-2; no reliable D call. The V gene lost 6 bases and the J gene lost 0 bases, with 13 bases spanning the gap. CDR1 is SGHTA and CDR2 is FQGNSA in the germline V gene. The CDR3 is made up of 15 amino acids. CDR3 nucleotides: TGTGCCAGCAGTAACATGGCAGTTAGCACAGATACGCAGTATTTT. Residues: CASSNMAVSTDTQYF.

The CDR3 spells CATHGQGSYEQYF. The CDR3 region has the DNA TGTGCCACACATGGACAGGGTTCCTACGAGCAGTACTTC. V usage is TRBV10-3 and J usage is TRBJ2-7; the match to TRBD1 covers 8 bases. The germline gives CDR1 ENHRY, CDR2 SYGVKD. The CDR3 runs to 13 residues. The ends lost 10 bases at V and 1 base at J; junction bases unmatched: 6.

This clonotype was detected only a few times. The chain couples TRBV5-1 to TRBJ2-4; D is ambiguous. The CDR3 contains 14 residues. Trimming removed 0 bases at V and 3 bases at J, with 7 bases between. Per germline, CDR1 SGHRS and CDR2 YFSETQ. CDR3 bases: TGCGCCAGCAGCTTGGCCGGCGACAAAAACATTCAGTACTTC. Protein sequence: CASSLAGDKNIQYF.

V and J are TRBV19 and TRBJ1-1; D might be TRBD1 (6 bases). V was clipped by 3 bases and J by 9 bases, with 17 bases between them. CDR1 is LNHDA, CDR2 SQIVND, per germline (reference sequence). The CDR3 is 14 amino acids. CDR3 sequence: CASSIGGRGIKAFF. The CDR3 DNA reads TGTGCCAGTAGTATCGGGGGGCGGGGTATTAAAGCTTTCTTT. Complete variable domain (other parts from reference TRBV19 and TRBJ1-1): DGGITQSPKYLFRKEGQNVTLSCEQNLNHDAMYWYRQDPGQGLRLIYYSQIVNDFQKGDIAEGYSVSREKKESFPLTVTSAQKNPTAFYLCASSIGGRGIKAFFGQGTRLTVV.

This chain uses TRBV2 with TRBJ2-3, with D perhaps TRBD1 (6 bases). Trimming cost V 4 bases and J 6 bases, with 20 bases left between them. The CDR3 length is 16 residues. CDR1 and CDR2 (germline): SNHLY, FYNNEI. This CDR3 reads CASSVPGTGRTDTQYF. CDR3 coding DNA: TGTGCCAGCAGTGTGCCGGGAACAGGGAGAACGGATACGCAGTATTTT.

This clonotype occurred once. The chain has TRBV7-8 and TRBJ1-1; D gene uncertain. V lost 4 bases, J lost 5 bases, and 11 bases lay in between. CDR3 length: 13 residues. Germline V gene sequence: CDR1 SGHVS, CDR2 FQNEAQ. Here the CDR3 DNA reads TGTGCCAGCAGCTCGCCGGAGGGAACTGAAGCTTTCTTT. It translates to CASSSPEGTEAFF. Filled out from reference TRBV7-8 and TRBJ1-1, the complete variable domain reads GAGVSQSPRYKVAKRGQDVALRCDPISGHVSLFWYQQALGQGPEFLTYFQNEAQLDKSGLPSDRFFAERPEGSVSTLKIQRTQQEDSAVYLCASSSPEGTEAFFGQGTRLTVV.

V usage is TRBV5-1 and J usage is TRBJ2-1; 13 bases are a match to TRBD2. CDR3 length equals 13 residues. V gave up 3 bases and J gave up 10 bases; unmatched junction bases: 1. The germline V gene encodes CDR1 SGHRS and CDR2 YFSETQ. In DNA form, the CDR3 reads TGCGCCAGCAGCTGGGGACTAGCGGGAGAGCAGTTCTTC. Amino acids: CASSWGLAGEQFF.

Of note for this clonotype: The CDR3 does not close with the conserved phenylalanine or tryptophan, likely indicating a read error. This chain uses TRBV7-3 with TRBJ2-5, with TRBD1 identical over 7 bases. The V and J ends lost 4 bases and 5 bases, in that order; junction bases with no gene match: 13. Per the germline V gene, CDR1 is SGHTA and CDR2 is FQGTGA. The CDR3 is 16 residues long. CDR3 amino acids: CASSSLGATGVETQYL. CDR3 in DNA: TGTGCCAGCAGCTCGTTAGGAGCAACAGGGGTGGAGACCCAGTACTTG.

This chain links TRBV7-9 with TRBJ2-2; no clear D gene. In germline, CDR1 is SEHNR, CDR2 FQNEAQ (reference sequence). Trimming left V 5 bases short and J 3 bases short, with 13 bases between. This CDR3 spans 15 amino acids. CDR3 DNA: TGTGCCAGCAGCCGAAAAGGCACTTACACCGGGGAGCTGTTTTTT. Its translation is CASSRKGTYTGELFF.

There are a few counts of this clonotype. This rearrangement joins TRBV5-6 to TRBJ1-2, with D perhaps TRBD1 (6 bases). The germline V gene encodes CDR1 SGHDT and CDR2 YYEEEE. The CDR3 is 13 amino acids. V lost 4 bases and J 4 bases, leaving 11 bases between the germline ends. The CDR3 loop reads CASSPQGGYGYTF. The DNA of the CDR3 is TGTGCCAGCAGCCCACAGGGTGGCTATGGCTACACCTTC.

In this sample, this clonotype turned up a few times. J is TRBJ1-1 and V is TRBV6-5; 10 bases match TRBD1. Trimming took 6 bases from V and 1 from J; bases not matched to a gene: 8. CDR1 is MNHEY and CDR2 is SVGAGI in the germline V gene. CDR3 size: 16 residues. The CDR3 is CASRPRDRGRNTEAFF. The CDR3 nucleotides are TGTGCCAGCAGGCCCCGGGACAGGGGTCGGAACACTGAAGCTTTCTTT.

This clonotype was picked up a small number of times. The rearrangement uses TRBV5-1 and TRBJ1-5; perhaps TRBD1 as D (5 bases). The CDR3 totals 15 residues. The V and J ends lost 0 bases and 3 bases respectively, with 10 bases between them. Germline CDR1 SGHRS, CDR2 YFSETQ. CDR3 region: CASSLAGRDNQPQHF. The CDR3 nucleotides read TGCGCCAGCAGCTTGGCGGGACGGGACAATCAGCCCCAGCATTTT.

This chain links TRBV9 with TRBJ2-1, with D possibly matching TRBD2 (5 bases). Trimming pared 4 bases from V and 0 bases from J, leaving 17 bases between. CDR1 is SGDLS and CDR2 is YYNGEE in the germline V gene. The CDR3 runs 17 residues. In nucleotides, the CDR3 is TGTGCCAGCAGCCCCGAGGTAGCGCCGAGCTCCTACAATGAGCAGTTCTTC. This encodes CASSPEVAPSSYNEQFF.

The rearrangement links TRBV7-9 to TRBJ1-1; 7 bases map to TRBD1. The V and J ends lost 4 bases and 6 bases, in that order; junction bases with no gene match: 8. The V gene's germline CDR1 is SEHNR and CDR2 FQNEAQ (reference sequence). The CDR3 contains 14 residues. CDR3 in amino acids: CASSSSTGIPEAFF. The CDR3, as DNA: TGTGCCAGCAGCTCATCGACAGGGATCCCTGAAGCTTTCTTT.

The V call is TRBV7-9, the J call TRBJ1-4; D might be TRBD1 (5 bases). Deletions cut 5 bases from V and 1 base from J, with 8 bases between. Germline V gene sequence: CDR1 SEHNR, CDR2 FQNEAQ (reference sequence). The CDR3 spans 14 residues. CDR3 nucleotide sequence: TGTGCCAGCAGCGTTCAGGGAACTAATGAAAAACTGTTTTTT. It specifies CASSVQGTNEKLFF. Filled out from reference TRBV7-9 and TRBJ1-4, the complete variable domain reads DTGVSQNPRHKITKRGQNVTFRCDPISEHNRLYWYRQTLGQGPEFLTYFQNEAQLEKSRLLSDRFSAERPKGSFSTLEIQRTEQGDSAMYLCASSVQGTNEKLFFGSGTQLSVL.

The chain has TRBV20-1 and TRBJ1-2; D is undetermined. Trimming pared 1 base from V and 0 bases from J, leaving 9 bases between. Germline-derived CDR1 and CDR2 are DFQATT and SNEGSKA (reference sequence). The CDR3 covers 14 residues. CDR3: CSARAGAANYGYTF. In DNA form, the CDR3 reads TGCAGTGCTAGAGCCGGCGCGGCTAACTATGGCTACACCTTC.